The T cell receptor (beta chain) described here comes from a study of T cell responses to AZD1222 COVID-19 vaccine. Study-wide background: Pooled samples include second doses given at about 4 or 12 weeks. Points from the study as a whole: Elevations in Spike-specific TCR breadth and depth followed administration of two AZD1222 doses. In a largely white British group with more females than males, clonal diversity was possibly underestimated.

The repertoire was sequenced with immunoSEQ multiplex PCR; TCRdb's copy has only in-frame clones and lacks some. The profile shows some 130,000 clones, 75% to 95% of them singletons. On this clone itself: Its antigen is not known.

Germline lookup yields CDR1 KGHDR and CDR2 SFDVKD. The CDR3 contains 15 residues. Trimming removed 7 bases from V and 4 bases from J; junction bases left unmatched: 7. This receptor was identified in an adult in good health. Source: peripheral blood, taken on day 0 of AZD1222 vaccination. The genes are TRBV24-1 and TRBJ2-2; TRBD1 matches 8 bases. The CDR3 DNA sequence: TGTGCCACCAGCCTCGGACAGGGCCTCACCGGGGAGCTGTTTTTT. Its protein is CATSLGQGLTGELFF.